One T cell receptor beta chain is described in this entry. The antigen is undetermined. The data stem from a study of T cell responses to AZD1222 COVID-19 vaccine. Broader study findings: Nearly half of the spike-specific TCRs reportedly recognize variant regions that carry no mutations.

Here immunoSEQ multiplex PCR was the method, and the copy in TCRdb shows in-frame clones only, minus some. The table lists around 150,000 clones, around 88% of them singletons. The CDR3 covers 17 residues. The germline gives CDR1 LGHDT, CDR2 YNNKEL (reference sequence). Trimming at V came to 3 bases and at J to 0 bases, leaving 7 bases not matched to a gene. Sequencing was performed on peripheral blood, taken on day 0 of MenACWY control vaccination. The receptor was isolated from an adult in good health. The chain joins TRBV3-1 (or the pseudogene TRBV3-2) to TRBJ2-3; 9 nucleotides align to TRBD2. In DNA form, the CDR3 reads TGTGCCAGCAGCCATCGCGGCGGGGGGGCAAGCACAGATACGCAGTATTTT. This translates into CASSHRGGGASTDTQYF.